The 30 T cell receptor beta chains below come from one sample, sequenced in a study of CD8+ T cells in alopecia areata. cDNA serving as the sequencing template came from extracted, reverse transcribed RNA. Clones were read by immunoSEQ multiplex PCR, and TCRdb kept only the in-frame ones, dropping some. The record shows about 270,000 clones for this sample, with no singletons present. Researchers sorted pooled cutaneous lymph node cells on the basis of CD4, CD8alpha, NKG2D, NKG2ACE and other markers. Sequences were obtained from CD4+ T cells sorted from a lymph node. Receptors were obtained from a C3H/HeJ mouse with alopecia areata. The MHC haplotype recorded for the strain is H2-k.

This clone was picked up a small number of times. The gene names here belong to mouse. The read comes to an end 4 residues before the CDR3 does, leaving the germline J gene to fill in the end. Other DNA sequences within the sample encode an identical CDR3. The chain combines TRBV13-1 with TRBJ2-7; tentatively, D is TRBD1 (6 bases). The germline CDR1 and CDR2 sequences are NSHNY and SYGAGN. This CDR3 contains 13 residues. Partial CDR3 DNA: TGTGCCAGCAGTGATAGAAGGGGGTAT. This gives the protein CASSDRRGY. The full CDR3 reads CASSDRRGYEQYF.

The table lists this clone with a few counts. Gene names are the mouse ones. The observed sequence ends 4 residues before the CDR3 terminus, with the missing tail filled in from the germline J gene. Additional DNA sequences in this sample encode the identical CDR3. The J gene is TRBJ2-1, the V gene TRBV5; 8 bases map to TRBD2. Germline lookup yields CDR1 LGHNA and CDR2 YNLKQL (reference sequence). This CDR3 region has 15 residues. V trimming: 4 bases; J trimming: 1 base; junction bases outside the gene matches: 3. CDR3 sequence: CASSLGLGNYAEQFF. The CDR3 bases that were read are TGTGCCAGCAGCCTCGGACTGGGCAACTATGCT.

In regard to this clone: The gene symbols are mouse symbols. Sequencing ends 4 residues short of the CDR3 end; the germline J gene provides the rest. This chain uses TRBV13-1 with TRBJ2-3; D is possibly TRBD1 (6 bases). V lost 1 base and J 1 base, leaving 13 bases between the germline ends. There are 16 residues in the CDR3. In germline, CDR1 is NSHNY, CDR2 SYGAGN. CDR3 DNA, as far as it was read: TGTGCCAGCAGTGATCGTGAGGGGGACGGTGCAGAA. It is translated as CASSDREGDGAE. The whole CDR3 sequence is CASSDREGDGAETLYF.

Concerning this clone: Germline and genes here are mouse. With the read ending 4 residues before the CDR3 end, the germline J gene is used to fill in that end. J is TRBJ2-2 and V is TRBV13-2; D gene uncertain. Germline loops: CDR1 NNHNN, CDR2 SYGAGS (reference sequence). The germline V and J ends were trimmed by 0 bases and 1 base, with 7 bases remaining between them. The CDR3 loop spans 15 amino acids. CDR3 DNA (partial): TGTGCCAGCGGTGATGCCCAGAAAAACACCGGG. Translating it yields CASGDAQKNTG. The whole CDR3 is CASGDAQKNTGQLYF.

Points on this clone: Genes and germline come from the mouse. The sequenced fragment ends 4 residues before the CDR3 boundary, so the rest is inferred from the germline J gene. The same CDR3 can be traced to other DNA sequences in this sample. The chain is built from TRBV13-1 and TRBJ1-2, with TRBD1 matching 7 bases. Germline V gene sequence: CDR1 NSHNY, CDR2 SYGAGN. This CDR3 has 13 amino acids. J lost 3 bases, V lost 3 bases, and 2 bases had no gene match. CDR3 DNA, as far as it was read: TGTGCCAGCAGTGCACAGGGGTACTCC. As protein: CASSAQGYS. The entire CDR3 protein is CASSAQGYSDYTF.

This clone showed up just a few times. The gene names here belong to mouse. The DNA ends 4 residues before the CDR3 does, and the rest of the CDR3 is filled in from the germline J gene. V and J are TRBV1 and TRBJ2-1; the match to TRBD1 covers 10 bases. From germline, CDR1 is NSQYPW and CDR2 LRSPGD (reference sequence). Losses at the gene ends were 3 bases for V and 3 bases for J; bases not matched to a gene: 2. This CDR3 is built from 15 residues. The part of the CDR3 DNA that was read is TGCACCTGCAGTGCGGGACAGGGGATCTATGCT. Translation: CTCSAGQGIYA. The full CDR3 protein reads CTCSAGQGIYAEQFF.

This clone showed up just a few times. Mouse germline and gene names are used. The CDR3 extends 4 residues past the end of the read, so its final part is completed from the germline J gene. The chain uses TRBV13-1 and TRBJ2-3, with a possible D match to TRBD1 (5 bases). The CDR3 spans 14 residues. From germline, CDR1 is NSHNY and CDR2 SYGAGN. V lost 4 bases, J lost 0 bases, and 9 bases lay in between. The sequenced CDR3 bases are TGTGCCAGCAGTCCAGGGAGGAGTGCAGAA. Its protein is CASSPGRSAE. Given in full, the CDR3 is CASSPGRSAETLYF.

This clone was detected only a few times. Gene and germline names: mouse. The read stops 4 residues short of the end of the CDR3; the missing end is completed from the germline J gene. J is TRBJ2-5 and V is TRBV1; 8 bases fit TRBD2. There are 16 residues in the CDR3. Germline lookup yields CDR1 NSQYPW and CDR2 LRSPGD (reference sequence). CDR3: CTCSADYWGREDTQYF. The DNA read from the CDR3 is TGCACCTGCAGTGCAGATTACTGGGGGAGGGAAGAC. The full variable domain, completed using reference TRBV1 and TRBJ2-5, is VTLLEQNPRWRLVPRGQAVNLRCILKNSQYPWMSWYQQDLQKQLQWLFTLRSPGDKEVKSLPGADYLATRVTDTELRLQVANMSQGRTLYCTCSADYWGREDTQYFGPGTRLLVL.

This clone occurred a few times. Genes here carry mouse names. The missing CDR3 end, 4 residues past where the read stops, is filled in from the germline J gene. This chain joins TRBV5 and TRBJ2-5, with D perhaps TRBD1 (6 bases). CDR3 length equals 15 residues. Trimming cost V 5 bases and J 2 bases, with 14 bases left between them. The germline CDR1 and CDR2 sequences are LGHNA and YNLKQL (reference sequence). Incomplete CDR3 DNA: TGTGCCAGCAGCTCACAGGGAGGGGGCCAAGAC. Amino acids: CASSSQGGGQD. The whole CDR3 protein is CASSSQGGGQDTQYF.

This clone was observed a few times. The gene names given are mouse names. The read gets to within 4 residues of the CDR3 end, and the germline J gene fills in the rest. Other nucleotide sequences in the sample specify the same CDR3. The rearrangement uses TRBV19 and TRBJ2-5, with TRBD2 matching 10 bases. Germline assignment: CDR1 FNHDT and CDR2 SITEND (reference sequence). The CDR3 loop spans 14 amino acids. V gave up 4 bases and J gave up 2 bases; unmatched junction bases: 1. CDR3 DNA, as far as it was read: TGTGCCAGCAGTCGACTGGGGGGCCAAGAC. This sequence encodes CASSRLGGQD. From start to end, the CDR3 is CASSRLGGQDTQYF. Looking up the rest from reference TRBV19 and TRBJ2-5 gives the full variable domain: GGIITQTPKFLIGQEGQKLTLKCQQNFNHDTMYWYRQDSGKGLRLIYYSITENDLQKGDLSEGYDASREKKSSFSLTVTSAQKNEMAVFLCASSRLGGQDTQYFGPGTRLLVL.

This clone was counted between two and nine times. Mouse gene names apply. The CDR3 end is not reached by the read, which stops 4 residues before it; the germline J gene fills it in. J is TRBJ2-5 and V is TRBV19; 9 nucleotides match TRBD1. The germline gives CDR1 FNHDT, CDR2 SITEND (reference sequence). This CDR3 has 15 residues. The DNA read from the CDR3 is TGTGCCAGCAGTATAGACAGGGGGCGAAAGGAC. Translating it yields CASSIDRGRKD. The whole CDR3 protein is CASSIDRGRKDTQYF.

As to this clone: The genes and germline here are from mouse. The CDR3 goes on 4 residues after the read ends, and that part is filled in from the germline J gene. The chain couples TRBV19 to TRBJ2-1, with D perhaps TRBD1 (6 bases). The CDR3 is 15 residues long. Per germline, CDR1 FNHDT and CDR2 SITEND (reference sequence). V was clipped by 4 bases and J by 1 base, with 12 bases between them. The CDR3 is CASSDEGQNYAEQFF. The sequenced part of the CDR3 DNA is TGTGCCAGCAGTGATGAGGGACAAAACTATGCT.

Comments on this clone: These gene names are mouse names. The read ends 4 residues before the CDR3 terminus; that terminus is restored from the germline J gene. This rearrangement joins TRBV17 to TRBJ2-4; 7 bases are shared with TRBD2. The CDR3 extends over 16 amino acids. Germline-derived CDR1 and CDR2 are MNHDT and YYDKIL. J lost 0 bases, V lost 2 bases, and 5 bases had no gene match. The CDR3 bases that were read are TGTGCTAGCAGTAGACTGGCTGGGGGTAGTCAAAAC. The encoded protein is CASSRLAGGSQN. The full CDR3 protein is CASSRLAGGSQNTLYF.

This clone was seen repeatedly, ten times or more. These gene names are mouse names. Coverage ceases 4 residues before the CDR3 finishes, and the germline J gene fills in the end. This chain links TRBV19 with TRBJ2-3; 8 bases are shared with TRBD2. Germline V gives CDR1 FNHDT, CDR2 SITEND (reference sequence). This CDR3 is built from 15 residues. The sequenced CDR3 bases are TGTGCCAGCAGTATAGTGGGGGGGAGGAAAGAA. This gives the protein CASSIVGGRKE. The full CDR3 is CASSIVGGRKETLYF. Full variable domain (outside the CDR3, taken from reference TRBV19 and TRBJ2-3): GGIITQTPKFLIGQEGQKLTLKCQQNFNHDTMYWYRQDSGKGLRLIYYSITENDLQKGDLSEGYDASREKKSSFSLTVTSAQKNEMAVFLCASSIVGGRKETLYFGSGTRLTVL.

In the case of this clone: Gene names are mouse gene names. The observed sequence ends 4 residues before the CDR3 terminus, with the missing tail filled in from the germline J gene. V gene TRBV19 combines with J gene TRBJ1-1; 7 positions agree with TRBD1. V was clipped by 0 bases and J by 1 base; unmatched bases: 3. Germline V gives CDR1 FNHDT, CDR2 SITEND (reference sequence). This CDR3 region has 15 residues. The DNA read from the CDR3 is TGTGCCAGCAGTATAGCCCGACAGGGGAACACA. Translated, it gives CASSIARQGNT. The entire CDR3 protein is CASSIARQGNTEVFF.

This clone came up a few times. Gene names are the mouse ones. The CDR3 extends 4 residues past the end of the read, so its final part is completed from the germline J gene. The rearrangement links TRBV29 to TRBJ2-4; a weak D match, TRBD1 (7 bases). CDR3 length: 14 residues. Germline lookup yields CDR1 MSHET and CDR2 SYDVDS. Here the CDR3 reads CASSSPRGENTLYF. The covered CDR3 bases are TGTGCTAGCAGTTCGCCCAGGGGGGAAAAC.

Note on this clone: Gene names follow the mouse nomenclature. The read ends 4 residues before the CDR3 terminus; that terminus is restored from the germline J gene. J is TRBJ2-3 and V is TRBV1; either TRBD1 or TRBD2 may fit D (5 bases each). The V and J ends lost 1 base and 3 bases respectively, with 11 bases between them. The CDR3 extends over 15 amino acids. Germline values: CDR1 NSQYPW, CDR2 LRSPGD (reference sequence). The sequenced CDR3 bases are TGCACCTGCAGTGCAGGGGGCGCGAAGGCAGAA. This encodes CTCSAGGAKAE. The full CDR3 protein reads CTCSAGGAKAETLYF.

This clone has only a few counts. The gene names given are mouse names. The DNA ends 4 residues before the CDR3 does, and the rest of the CDR3 is filled in from the germline J gene. The V call is TRBV5, the J call TRBJ2-1; 11 bases are a match to TRBD2. Per germline, CDR1 LGHNA and CDR2 YNLKQL (reference sequence). The CDR3 sequence is 16 residues long. The V and J ends lost 5 bases and 1 base, in that order; junction bases with no gene match: 4. The sequenced CDR3 bases are TGTGCCAGCAGCTCCCGGACTGGGGGGAACTATGCT. Amino acid sequence: CASSSRTGGNYA. The full CDR3 is CASSSRTGGNYAEQFF.

This clone was recorded a few times. The gene names here belong to mouse. The read ends 4 residues shy of where the CDR3 ends; the end is completed using the germline J gene. V usage is TRBV13-3 and J usage is TRBJ2-1, with a possible D match to TRBD1 (6 bases). Trimming left V 1 base short and J 3 bases short, with 8 bases between. CDR3 length: 14 amino acids. The germline CDR1 and CDR2 sequences are NNHDY and SYVADS. The part of the CDR3 DNA that was read is TGTGCCAGCAGTGATAGGGGGTTCTATGCT. This encodes CASSDRGFYA. The full CDR3 protein is CASSDRGFYAEQFF.

Regarding this clone: Here the gene names and germline are mouse. The CDR3 spells CASSPRQGEDTQYF. The sequenced part of the CDR3 DNA is TGTGCCAGCAGTCCCAGACAGGGGGAAGAC. The rearrangement uses TRBV19 and TRBJ2-5; 9 positions match TRBD1. With the read ending 4 residues before the CDR3 end, the germline J gene is used to fill in that end. The V gene's germline CDR1 is FNHDT and CDR2 SITEND (reference sequence). The length of the CDR3 is 14 residues.

On this clone: Genes here carry mouse names. The read finishes 4 residues shy of the CDR3 end, and the germline J gene is used to complete it. The same CDR3 also results from other DNA sequences found in this sample. The chain combines TRBV31 with TRBJ2-5, with D unclear. Germline values: CDR1 GKSSPN, CDR2 SITVG. The CDR3 has 13 amino acids. The germline V and J ends were trimmed by 0 bases and 0 bases, with 4 bases remaining between them. CDR3 sequence: CAWSLGNQDTQYF. The CDR3 DNA, read in part, is TGTGCCTGGAGTCTTGGTAACCAAGAC.

This clone was recorded a few times. Gene names denote mouse genes. The part of the CDR3 DNA that was read is TGTGCCAGCAGTGATCTGGTCGCAAACACCGGG. This translates into CASSDLVANTG. The complete CDR3 protein is CASSDLVANTGQLYF. The V gene is TRBV13-3, the J gene TRBJ2-2; no clear D gene. The CDR3 goes on 4 residues after the read ends, and that part is filled in from the germline J gene. The CDR3 has 15 residues. Per the germline V gene, CDR1 is NNHDY and CDR2 is SYVADS. V lost 1 base, J lost 0 bases, and 7 bases lay in between.

Concerning this clone: Gene labels here are mouse ones. The missing CDR3 end, 4 residues past where the read stops, is filled in from the germline J gene. The same CDR3 arises from other DNA sequences in this sample as well. The chain uses TRBV13-1 and TRBJ1-1; 10 positions agree with TRBD1. CDR1 NSHNY and CDR2 SYGAGN come from the germline V gene. CDR3 size: 15 residues. Trimming at V came to 3 bases and at J to 0 bases, leaving 2 bases not matched to a gene. This CDR3 reads CASSVGTGANTEVFF. CDR3 bases read: TGTGCCAGCAGTGTCGGGACAGGGGCAAACACA.

This clone was seen more than once but under ten times. Mouse names are used for the genes. The read gets to within 4 residues of the CDR3 end, and the germline J gene fills in the rest. The J gene is TRBJ2-7, the V gene TRBV1; 8 nucleotides line up with TRBD1. From germline, CDR1 is NSQYPW and CDR2 LRSPGD (reference sequence). The CDR3 has 13 amino acids. The CDR3 DNA, read in part, is TGCACCTGCAGTGCAGGACAGGGGAAT. Its protein product is CTCSAGQGN. The full CDR3 protein reads CTCSAGQGNEQYF.

This clone has only a few counts. The genes and germline here are from mouse. Read data end 4 residues before the CDR3 end; the end is taken from the germline J gene. The chain combines TRBV19 with TRBJ2-3; TRBD1 matches at 8 bases. J gave up 3 bases and V 5 bases, and 5 bases lay outside the gene matches. Looked up from germline, CDR1 is FNHDT and CDR2 is SITEND (reference sequence). CDR3 length: 14 amino acids. The sequenced CDR3 bases are TGTGCCAGCAGCCTCAGGGGGCGCGCAGAA. It is translated as CASSLRGRAE. The full CDR3 sequence reads CASSLRGRAETLYF.

Concerning this clone: Gene names and germline refer to mouse. The read ends 4 residues shy of where the CDR3 ends; the end is completed using the germline J gene. This sample also contains other DNA sequences that code for the same CDR3. The V and J genes are TRBV13-2 and TRBJ1-2; TRBD1 aligns across 9 bases. From germline, CDR1 is NNHNN and CDR2 SYGAGS (reference sequence). J gave up 2 bases and V 4 bases, and 3 bases lay outside the gene matches. There are 14 residues in the CDR3. CDR3 sequence reads: CASGTGGGNSDYTF. CDR3 DNA, as far as it was read: TGTGCCAGCGGTACAGGGGGCGGGAACTCC.

There are a few counts of this clone. Gene names follow the mouse nomenclature. The read comes to an end 4 residues before the CDR3 does, leaving the germline J gene to fill in the end. J is TRBJ1-1 and V is TRBV13-1, with TRBD1 identical over 8 bases. In germline, CDR1 is NSHNY, CDR2 SYGAGN. This CDR3 comprises 13 residues. CDR3 amino acids: CATAGQGATEVFF. CDR3 DNA (partial): TGTGCCACGGCGGGGCAGGGGGCGACA.

About this clone itself: Gene names and germline refer to mouse. The read gets to within 4 residues of the CDR3 end, and the germline J gene fills in the rest. The J gene is TRBJ2-3, the V gene TRBV13-2; 8 nucleotides align to TRBD2. CDR1 is NNHNN and CDR2 is SYGAGS in the germline V gene (reference sequence). V was clipped by 0 bases and J by 0 bases; unmatched bases: 3. This CDR3 comprises 16 residues. This chain's CDR3 is CASGDDGGVSAETLYF. The sequenced CDR3 bases are TGTGCCAGCGGTGATGATGGGGGGGTTAGTGCAGAA.

This clone has more than one count but fewer than ten. Germline and genes here are mouse. The sequenced fragment ends 4 residues before the CDR3 boundary, so the rest is inferred from the germline J gene. V is TRBV19 and J is TRBJ2-1; TRBD2 agrees at 8 bases. The CDR3 extends over 14 amino acids. Unmatched junction bases numbered 5, after V lost 5 bases and J lost 4 bases. From germline, CDR1 is FNHDT and CDR2 SITEND (reference sequence). This CDR3 is CASRRLGYYAEQFF. CDR3 DNA (partial): TGTGCCAGCAGGCGACTGGGGTATTATGCT.

This clone was observed a handful of times. Gene names are the mouse ones. The missing CDR3 end, 4 residues past where the read stops, is filled in from the germline J gene. V and J are TRBV13-3 and TRBJ2-4, with 11 positions matching TRBD2. Per the germline V gene, CDR1 is NNHDY and CDR2 is SYVADS. The CDR3 length is 17 residues. The trim removed 3 bases at V and 0 bases at J, leaving 6 bases unmatched. The covered CDR3 bases are TGTGCCAGCAGTGTCCGGACTGGGGGGTTTAGTCAAAAC. Protein product: CASSVRTGGFSQN. Given in full, the CDR3 is CASSVRTGGFSQNTLYF.